One sample yielded the 20 T cell receptor beta chains listed below, sequenced in a study of technical replicates of blood from a handful of donors. Repertoires were generated with immunoSEQ multiplex PCR, while TCRdb's copy carries only in-frame clones and drops some. The sample yields approximately 94,000 clones, 90% to 97% seen once. The specimen sequenced was T cells isolated from PBMCs. The receptors were gathered from a human donor in good health.

V and J are TRBV6-5 and TRBJ2-1, with a possible D match to TRBD2 (6 bases). Germline V gives CDR1 MNHEY, CDR2 SVGAGI. V lost 2 bases, J lost 5 bases, and 10 bases lay in between. The CDR3 loop spans 14 amino acids. CDR3 region: CASSYGGLHNEQFF. CDR3 DNA sequence: TGTGCCAGCAGTTACGGGGGACTTCACAATGAGCAGTTCTTC.

The chain employs TRBV10-3 and TRBJ1-5; D is ambiguous. The J call is doubtful: the DNA matches TRBJ2-3 better. There are 12 residues in the CDR3. Germline CDR1 and CDR2: ENHRY and SYGVKD. CDR3 in amino acids: CAISEQNQPQYF. As DNA, the CDR3 is TGTGCCATCAGTGAACAGAATCAGCCCCAGTATTTT.

The genes are TRBV5-6 and TRBJ2-5; D is uncertain. The V end lost 0 bases, the J end lost 1 base, and 7 bases lay between the germline ends. CDR1 and CDR2 from the germline V gene are SGHDT and YYEEEE. CDR3 length: 14 residues. CDR3: CASSLGGFQETQYF. As DNA, the CDR3 is TGTGCCAGCAGCTTGGGAGGATTCCAAGAGACCCAGTACTTC. The entire variable domain, with the rest obtained from reference TRBV5-6 and TRBJ2-5, is as follows: DAGVTQSPTHLIKTRGQQVTLRCSPKSGHDTVSWYQQALGQGPQFIFQYYEEEERQRGNFPDRFSGHQFPNYSSELNVNALLLGDSALYLCASSLGGFQETQYFGPGTRLLVL.

This chain connects TRBV9 to TRBJ1-4; D unresolved. The CDR3 is 15 amino acids. Per germline, CDR1 SGDLS and CDR2 YYNGEE. Trimming left V 0 bases short and J 6 bases short, with 12 bases between. CDR3 sequence (DNA): TGTGCCAGCAGCGTAGACTCCTCCTCGGATGAAAAACTGTTTTTT. This codes for CASSVDSSSDEKLFF.

This clone was seen only a few times. The V and J genes are TRBV2 and TRBJ2-1; TRBD1 might be the D (5 bases). CDR1 is SNHLY, CDR2 FYNNEI, per germline. The CDR3 runs to 14 residues. Trimming left V 0 bases short and J 7 bases short, with 10 bases between. The CDR3: CASSEARAQNEQFF. DNA of the CDR3: TGTGCCAGCAGTGAAGCCAGGGCCCAGAATGAGCAGTTCTTC.

This sequence joins TRBV7-9 and TRBJ2-5; 8 bases are shared with TRBD1. CDR1 and CDR2 from the germline V gene are SEHNR and FQNEAQ (reference sequence). The CDR3 runs 13 residues. The trim removed 5 bases at V and 5 bases at J, leaving 4 bases unmatched. CDR3 DNA sequence: TGTGCCAGCAGCCGACAGGGGAAGGAGACCCAGTACTTC. Its protein product is CASSRQGKETQYF.

This sequence joins TRBV5-4 and TRBJ2-4, with 11 bases that match TRBD1. The CDR3 covers 15 residues. The J segment lost 7 bases and the V segment lost 4 bases, leaving 7 bases of the junction unmatched. The V gene's germline CDR1 is SGHNT and CDR2 YYREEE (reference sequence). CDR3 DNA sequence: TGTGCCAGCAGCCTGGGCGGGACAGGGGGGAACATTCAGTACTTC. It encodes CASSLGGTGGNIQYF.

J is TRBJ1-5 and V is TRBV7-9; possible D gene TRBD1, 6 bases. The CDR3 runs to 14 residues. The V end lost 6 bases, the J end lost 10 bases, and 19 bases lay between the germline ends. In germline, CDR1 is SEHNR, CDR2 FQNEAQ (reference sequence). CDR3 sequence (DNA): TGTGCCAGCAGTCATAGACAGGACCCTCGCCCCCAGCATTTT. It codes for CASSHRQDPRPQHF. Complete variable domain (other parts from reference TRBV7-9 and TRBJ1-5): DTGVSQNPRHKITKRGQNVTFRCDPISEHNRLYWYRQTLGQGPEFLTYFQNEAQLEKSRLLSDRFSAERPKGSFSTLEIQRTEQGDSAMYLCASSHRQDPRPQHFGDGTRLSIL.

The V gene is TRBV4-3, the J gene TRBJ2-2; D is perhaps TRBD2 (5 bases). Germline V gene data show CDR1 as LGHNA and CDR2 as YSLEER. The CDR3 has 14 amino acids. Trimming took off 2 bases at V and 8 bases at J, with 12 bases between the two ends. This CDR3 is CASSQQAGTGELFF. The CDR3 nucleotides are TGCGCCAGCAGCCAACAGGCGGGTACGGGGGAGCTGTTTTTT.

CDR3 coding DNA: TGTGCCAGCAGTGACTCTTGGACACAGATAGGAGAGACCCAGTACTTC. Its protein product is CASSDSWTQIGETQYF. The genes are TRBV6-4 and TRBJ2-5; D perhaps matches TRBD1 (5 bases). The CDR3 runs 16 residues. V lost 0 bases and J lost 4, with 15 bases in between. Germline V gene sequence: CDR1 MRHNA, CDR2 SNTAGT.

The rearrangement links TRBV25-1 to TRBJ2-2; TRBD2 matches at 10 bases. After removal of 3 bases from V and 9 bases from J, the junction contained 10 bases not matched to a gene. CDR1 MGHDK and CDR2 SYGVNS come from the germline V gene. The CDR3 is 16 amino acids. CDR3 DNA sequence: TGTGCCAGCAGTGATTTTCTAGCGGGAGAGCTGAGGGAGCTGTTTTTT. This codes for CASSDFLAGELRELFF.

The gene calls are TRBV7-9 and TRBJ2-7; 7 bases fit TRBD1. The CDR3 has 14 amino acids. Unmatched junction bases numbered 8, after V lost 5 bases and J lost 4 bases. Germline loops: CDR1 SEHNR, CDR2 FQNEAQ (reference sequence). The DNA for the CDR3 is TGTGCCAGCAGCCCTCCGGGACAGTTTTACGAGCAGTACTTC. Translation gives CASSPPGQFYEQYF.

The chain uses TRBV9 and TRBJ2-5; tentative D call: TRBD2 (5 bases). V lost 4 bases and J lost 5, with 15 bases in between. There are 14 residues in the CDR3. The germline CDR1 and CDR2 sequences are SGDLS and YYNGEE. DNA of the CDR3: TGTGCCAGCAGCCTAAGAGGGAGAGGGGAGACCCAGTACTTC. Encoded protein: CASSLRGRGETQYF.

The chain couples TRBV4-2 to TRBJ1-1; D is undetermined. With 0 bases removed from V and 5 bases from J, the gap between germline ends came to 16 bases. CDR3 length: 16 amino acids. In germline, CDR1 is LGHNA, CDR2 YNFKEQ. The DNA for the CDR3 is TGTGCCAGCAGCCAAGAGCTCGGAGAAATTCCTACTGAAGCTTTCTTT. Protein sequence: CASSQELGEIPTEAFF.

The chain has TRBV7-3 and TRBJ1-2; 7 bases line up with TRBD1. With 2 bases clipped from V and 8 bases from J, the junction kept 8 bases outside the gene matches. Germline V CDR1 and CDR2: SGHTA, FQGTGA. The CDR3 runs to 14 residues. CDR3 loop: CASSLAGQVRGYTF. The CDR3 DNA sequence: TGTGCCAGCAGCTTAGCAGGACAGGTCCGGGGCTACACCTTC.

The chain recombines TRBV10-3 with TRBJ2-1; 13 bases are shared with TRBD2. The germline V gene encodes CDR1 ENHRY and CDR2 SYGVKD. J was trimmed by 5 bases and V by 4 bases; bases with no gene match: 2. CDR3 length: 15 residues. The CDR3 coding sequence is TGTGCCATCAGTGTAGGACTAGCGGGGGACAATGAGCAGTTCTTC. This gives the protein CAISVGLAGDNEQFF.

The rearrangement joins TRBV29-1 to TRBJ1-1; TRBD1 is a possible D gene (5 bases). CDR1 and CDR2 from the germline V gene are SQVTM and ANQGSEA. V shed 4 bases and J shed 0 bases, with 6 bases lying between them. The CDR3 is 12 residues long. CDR3 in DNA: TGCAGCGTTGGACAGCTGAACACTGAAGCTTTCTTT. This sequence encodes CSVGQLNTEAFF.

This clone showed up just once. This chain joins TRBV5-1 and TRBJ2-3; 7 bases align to TRBD1. The CDR3 has 16 amino acids. The V gene's germline CDR1 is SGHRS and CDR2 YFSETQ. V lost 3 bases, J lost 2 bases, and 9 bases stayed unmatched. The CDR3 DNA sequence: TGCGCCAGCAGCTATGCCCGGGACAGATACACAGATACGCAGTATTTT. This gives the protein CASSYARDRYTDTQYF.

V is TRBV15 and J is TRBJ2-5, with 7 bases aligning to TRBD2. Germline assignment: CDR1 LNHNV and CDR2 YYDKDF (reference sequence). J gave up 5 bases and V 2 bases, and 14 bases lay outside the gene matches. The CDR3 has 17 amino acids. The CDR3: CATSRYAGGGVVETQYF. The CDR3 DNA sequence: TGTGCCACCAGCAGATACGCTGGGGGGGGAGTGGTCGAGACCCAGTACTTC.

The J gene is TRBJ2-7, the V gene TRBV10-3; 7 positions agree with TRBD1. Per the germline V gene, CDR1 is ENHRY and CDR2 is SYGVKD. The V gene end was trimmed by 6 bases and the J gene end by 3 bases; junction bases not matched to a gene: 8. CDR3 length: 14 amino acids. CDR3 sequence: CAISSRDRDYEQYF. The CDR3 region has the DNA TGTGCCATCAGCTCCCGGGACAGAGACTACGAGCAGTACTTC.